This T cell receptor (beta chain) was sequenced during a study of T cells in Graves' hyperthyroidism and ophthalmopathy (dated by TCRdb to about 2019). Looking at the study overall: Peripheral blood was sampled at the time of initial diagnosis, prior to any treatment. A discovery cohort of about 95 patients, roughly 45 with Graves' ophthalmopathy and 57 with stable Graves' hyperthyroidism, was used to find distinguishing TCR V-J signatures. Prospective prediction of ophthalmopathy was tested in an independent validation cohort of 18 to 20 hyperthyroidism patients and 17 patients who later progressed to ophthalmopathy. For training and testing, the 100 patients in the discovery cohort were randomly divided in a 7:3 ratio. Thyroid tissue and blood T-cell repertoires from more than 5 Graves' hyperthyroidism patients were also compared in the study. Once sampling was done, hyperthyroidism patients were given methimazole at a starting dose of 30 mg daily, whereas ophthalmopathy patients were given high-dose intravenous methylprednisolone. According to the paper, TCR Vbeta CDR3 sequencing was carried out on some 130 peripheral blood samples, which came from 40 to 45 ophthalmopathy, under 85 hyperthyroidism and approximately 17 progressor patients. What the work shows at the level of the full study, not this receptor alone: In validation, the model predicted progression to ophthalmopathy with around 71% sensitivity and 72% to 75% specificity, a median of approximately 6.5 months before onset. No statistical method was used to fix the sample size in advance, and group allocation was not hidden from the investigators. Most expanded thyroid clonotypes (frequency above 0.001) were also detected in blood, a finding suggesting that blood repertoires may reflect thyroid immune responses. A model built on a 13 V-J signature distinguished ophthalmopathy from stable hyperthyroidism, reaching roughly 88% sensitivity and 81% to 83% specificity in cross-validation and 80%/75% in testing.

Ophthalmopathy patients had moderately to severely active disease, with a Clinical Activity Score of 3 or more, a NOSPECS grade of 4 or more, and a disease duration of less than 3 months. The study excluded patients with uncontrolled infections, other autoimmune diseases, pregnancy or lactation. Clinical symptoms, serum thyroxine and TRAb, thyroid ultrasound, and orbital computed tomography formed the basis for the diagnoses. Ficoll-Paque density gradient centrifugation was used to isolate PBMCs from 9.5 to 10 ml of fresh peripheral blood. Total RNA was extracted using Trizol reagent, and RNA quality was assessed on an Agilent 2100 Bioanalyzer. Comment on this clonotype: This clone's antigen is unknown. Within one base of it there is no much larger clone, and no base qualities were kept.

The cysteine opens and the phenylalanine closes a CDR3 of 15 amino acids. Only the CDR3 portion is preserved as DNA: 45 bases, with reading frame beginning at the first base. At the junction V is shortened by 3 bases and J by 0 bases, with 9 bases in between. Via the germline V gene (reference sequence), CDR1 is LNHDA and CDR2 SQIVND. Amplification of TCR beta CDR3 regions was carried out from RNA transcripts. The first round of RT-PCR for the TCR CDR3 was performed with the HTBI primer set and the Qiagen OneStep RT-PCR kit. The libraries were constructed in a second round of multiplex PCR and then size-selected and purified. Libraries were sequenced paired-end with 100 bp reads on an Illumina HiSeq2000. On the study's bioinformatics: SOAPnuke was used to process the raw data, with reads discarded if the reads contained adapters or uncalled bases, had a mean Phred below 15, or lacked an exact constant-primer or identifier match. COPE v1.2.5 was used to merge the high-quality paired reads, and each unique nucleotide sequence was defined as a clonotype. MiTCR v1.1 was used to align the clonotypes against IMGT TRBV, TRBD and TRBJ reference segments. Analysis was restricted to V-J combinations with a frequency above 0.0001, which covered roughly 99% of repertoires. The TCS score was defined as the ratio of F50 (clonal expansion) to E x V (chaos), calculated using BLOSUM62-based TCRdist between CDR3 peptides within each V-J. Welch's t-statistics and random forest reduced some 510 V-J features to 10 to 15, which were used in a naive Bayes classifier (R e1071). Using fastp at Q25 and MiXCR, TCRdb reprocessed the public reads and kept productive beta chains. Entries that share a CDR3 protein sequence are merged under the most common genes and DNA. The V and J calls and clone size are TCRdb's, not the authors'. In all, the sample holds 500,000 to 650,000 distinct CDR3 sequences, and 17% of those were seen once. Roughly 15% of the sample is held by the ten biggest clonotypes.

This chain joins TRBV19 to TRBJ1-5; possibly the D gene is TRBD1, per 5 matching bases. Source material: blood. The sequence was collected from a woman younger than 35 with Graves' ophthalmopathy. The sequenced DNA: TGTGCCAGTAGTATCGAGGGGATTAGCAATCAGCCCCAGCATTTT. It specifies CASSIEGISNQPQHF.